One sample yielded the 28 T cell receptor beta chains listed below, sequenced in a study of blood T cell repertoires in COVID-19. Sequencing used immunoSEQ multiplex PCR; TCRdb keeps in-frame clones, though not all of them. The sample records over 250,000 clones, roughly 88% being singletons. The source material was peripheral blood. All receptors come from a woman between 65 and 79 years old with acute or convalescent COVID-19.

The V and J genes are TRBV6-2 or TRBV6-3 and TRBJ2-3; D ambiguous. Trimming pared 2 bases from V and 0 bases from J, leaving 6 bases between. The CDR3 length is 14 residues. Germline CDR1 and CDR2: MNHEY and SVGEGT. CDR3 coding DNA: TGTGCCAGCAGTTACGAGGCTAGCACAGATACGCAGTATTTT. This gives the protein CASSYEASTDTQYF.

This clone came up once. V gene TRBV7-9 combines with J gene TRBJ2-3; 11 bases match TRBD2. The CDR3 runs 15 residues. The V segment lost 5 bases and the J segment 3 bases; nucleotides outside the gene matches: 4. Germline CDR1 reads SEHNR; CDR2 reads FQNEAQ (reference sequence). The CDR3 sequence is CASSAVAGGTDTQYF. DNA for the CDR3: TGTGCCAGCAGCGCCGTAGCGGGGGGGACAGATACGCAGTATTTT.

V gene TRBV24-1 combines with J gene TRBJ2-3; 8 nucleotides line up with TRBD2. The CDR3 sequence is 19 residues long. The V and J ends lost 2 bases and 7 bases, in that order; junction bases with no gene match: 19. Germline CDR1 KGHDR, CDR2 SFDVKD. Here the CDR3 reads CATSDSVPAGRGAGYTQYF. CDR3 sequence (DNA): TGTGCCACCAGTGATTCCGTCCCGGCCGGGCGGGGGGCCGGGTATACGCAGTATTTT.

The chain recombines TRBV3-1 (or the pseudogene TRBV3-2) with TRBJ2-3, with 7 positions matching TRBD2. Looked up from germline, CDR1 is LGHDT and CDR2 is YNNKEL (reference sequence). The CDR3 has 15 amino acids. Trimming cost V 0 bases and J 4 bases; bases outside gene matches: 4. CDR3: CASSQEAGVADTQYF. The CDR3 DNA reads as TGTGCCAGCAGCCAAGAGGCGGGGGTGGCAGATACGCAGTATTTT.

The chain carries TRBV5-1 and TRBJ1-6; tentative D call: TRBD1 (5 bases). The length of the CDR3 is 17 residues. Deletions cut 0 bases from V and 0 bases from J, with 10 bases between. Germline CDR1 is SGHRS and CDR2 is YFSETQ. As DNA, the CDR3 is TGCGCCAGCAGCTTGGGACAGCAGAGCTCCTATAATTCACCCCTCCACTTT. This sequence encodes CASSLGQQSSYNSPLHF.

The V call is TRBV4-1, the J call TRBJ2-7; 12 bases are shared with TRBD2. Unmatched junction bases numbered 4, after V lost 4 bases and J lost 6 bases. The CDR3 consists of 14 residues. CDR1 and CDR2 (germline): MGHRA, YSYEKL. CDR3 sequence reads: CASSRPGLAGEQYF. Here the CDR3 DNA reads TGCGCCAGCAGCCGCCCGGGACTAGCGGGCGAGCAGTACTTC.

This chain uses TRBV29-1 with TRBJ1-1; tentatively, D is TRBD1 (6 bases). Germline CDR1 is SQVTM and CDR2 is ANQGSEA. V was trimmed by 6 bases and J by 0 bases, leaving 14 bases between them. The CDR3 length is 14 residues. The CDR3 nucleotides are TGCAGCGTGGGGGCGGGGGTTTTGAACACTGAAGCTTTCTTT. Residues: CSVGAGVLNTEAFF.

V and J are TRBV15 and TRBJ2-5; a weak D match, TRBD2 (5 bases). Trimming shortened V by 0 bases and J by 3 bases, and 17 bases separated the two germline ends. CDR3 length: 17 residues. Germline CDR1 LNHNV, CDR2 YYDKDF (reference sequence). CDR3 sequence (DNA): TGTGCCACCAGCAGAGATCCTAGACTCCCGGGAAAAGAGACCCAGTACTTC. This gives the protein CATSRDPRLPGKETQYF.

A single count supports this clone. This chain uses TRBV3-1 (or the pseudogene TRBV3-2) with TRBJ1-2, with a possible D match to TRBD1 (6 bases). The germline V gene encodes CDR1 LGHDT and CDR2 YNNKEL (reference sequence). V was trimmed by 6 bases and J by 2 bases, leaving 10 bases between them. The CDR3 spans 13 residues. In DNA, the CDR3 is TGTGCCAGCAGGTTGGGACAAAACTATGGCTACACCTTC. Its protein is CASRLGQNYGYTF.

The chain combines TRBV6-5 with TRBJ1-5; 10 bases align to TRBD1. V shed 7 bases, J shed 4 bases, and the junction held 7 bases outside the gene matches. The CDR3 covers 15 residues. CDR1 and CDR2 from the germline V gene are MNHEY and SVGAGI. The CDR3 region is CASTPGTGANQPQHF. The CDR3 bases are TGTGCCAGCACCCCTGGGACAGGGGCGAATCAGCCCCAGCATTTT.

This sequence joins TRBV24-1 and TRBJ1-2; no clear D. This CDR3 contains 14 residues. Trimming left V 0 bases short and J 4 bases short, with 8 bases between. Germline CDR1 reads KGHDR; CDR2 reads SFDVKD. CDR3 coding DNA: TGTGCCACCAGTGATTTGGCAAGCGGCTATGGCTACACCTTC. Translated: CATSDLASGYGYTF.

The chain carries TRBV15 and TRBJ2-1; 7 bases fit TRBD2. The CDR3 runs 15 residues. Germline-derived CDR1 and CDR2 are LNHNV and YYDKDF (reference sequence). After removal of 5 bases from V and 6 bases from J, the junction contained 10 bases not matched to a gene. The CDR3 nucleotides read TGTGCCACCAGCCGGGGGGTGGCCGGGGCCAATGAGCAGTTCTTC. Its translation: CATSRGVAGANEQFF.

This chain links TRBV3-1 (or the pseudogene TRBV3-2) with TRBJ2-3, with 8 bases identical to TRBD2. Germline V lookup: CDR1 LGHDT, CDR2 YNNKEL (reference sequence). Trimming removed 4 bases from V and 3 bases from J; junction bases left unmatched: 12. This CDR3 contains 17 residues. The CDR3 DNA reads TGTGCCAGCAGCCTAAGTTCGCTAGCGGGTGTGACAGATACGCAGTATTTT. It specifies CASSLSSLAGVTDTQYF.

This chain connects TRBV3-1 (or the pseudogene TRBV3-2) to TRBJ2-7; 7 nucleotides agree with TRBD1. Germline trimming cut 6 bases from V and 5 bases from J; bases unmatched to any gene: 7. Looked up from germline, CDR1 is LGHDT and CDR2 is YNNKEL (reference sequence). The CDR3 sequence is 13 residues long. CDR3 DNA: TGTGCCAGCAGACTCACAGGGGAGAACGAGCAGTACTTC. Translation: CASRLTGENEQYF.

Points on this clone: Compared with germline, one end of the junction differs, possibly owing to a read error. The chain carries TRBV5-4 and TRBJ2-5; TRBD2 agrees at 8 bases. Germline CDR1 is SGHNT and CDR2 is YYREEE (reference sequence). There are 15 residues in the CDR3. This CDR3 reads CARSRGGAVLETQYF. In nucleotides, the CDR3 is TGTGCCCGCAGCCGGGGGGGGGCGGTGTTGGAGACCCAGTACTTC.

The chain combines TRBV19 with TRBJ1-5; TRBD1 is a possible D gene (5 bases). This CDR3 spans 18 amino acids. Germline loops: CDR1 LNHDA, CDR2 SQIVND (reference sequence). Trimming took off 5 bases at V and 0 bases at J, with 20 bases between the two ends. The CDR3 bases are TGTGCCAGTAGTCCAGGGTTTAAGGGGCTGAATAGCAATCAGCCCCAGCATTTT. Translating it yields CASSPGFKGLNSNQPQHF. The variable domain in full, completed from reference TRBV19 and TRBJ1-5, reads DGGITQSPKYLFRKEGQNVTLSCEQNLNHDAMYWYRQDPGQGLRLIYYSQIVNDFQKGDIAEGYSVSREKKESFPLTVTSAQKNPTAFYLCASSPGFKGLNSNQPQHFGDGTRLSIL.

The DNA for the CDR3 is TGTGCCAGCAGCTTTGGGTCTCGGGGGGTAAAAGGGTCACCCCTCCACTTT. Amino acids: CASSFGSRGVKGSPLHF. The chain recombines TRBV7-8 with TRBJ1-6; D is perhaps TRBD1 (5 bases). This CDR3 region has 17 residues. Germline V gene data show CDR1 as SGHVS and CDR2 as FQNEAQ. Between the trimmed V and J ends, which lost 3 bases and 10 bases, there was a span of 22 bases.

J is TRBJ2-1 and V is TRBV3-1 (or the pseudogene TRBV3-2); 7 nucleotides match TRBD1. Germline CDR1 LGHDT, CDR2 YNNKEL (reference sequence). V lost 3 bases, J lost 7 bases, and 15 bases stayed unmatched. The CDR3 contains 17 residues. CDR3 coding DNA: TGTGCCAGCAGCCACCCTCAGGCGGGCAGGGGGAGAAATGAGCAGTTCTTC. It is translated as CASSHPQAGRGRNEQFF.

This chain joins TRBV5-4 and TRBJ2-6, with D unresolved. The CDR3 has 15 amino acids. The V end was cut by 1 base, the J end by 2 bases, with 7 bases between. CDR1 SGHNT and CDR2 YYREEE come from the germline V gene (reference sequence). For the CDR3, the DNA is TGTGCCAGCAGCTTGTGGCAAGCTGGGGCCAACGTCCTGACTTTC. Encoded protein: CASSLWQAGANVLTF.

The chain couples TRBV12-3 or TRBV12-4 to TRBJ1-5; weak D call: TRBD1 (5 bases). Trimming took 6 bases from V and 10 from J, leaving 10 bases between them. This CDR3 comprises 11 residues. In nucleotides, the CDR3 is TGTGCCAGCAGCCGGGGGGGACCCCAGCATTTT. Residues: CASSRGGPQHF.

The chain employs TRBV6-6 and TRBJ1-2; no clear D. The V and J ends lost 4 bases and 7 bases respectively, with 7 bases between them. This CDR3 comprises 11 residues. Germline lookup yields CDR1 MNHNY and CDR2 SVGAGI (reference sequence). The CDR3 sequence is CASSSRVGYTF. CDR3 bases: TGTGCCAGCAGTTCGCGGGTTGGCTACACCTTC.

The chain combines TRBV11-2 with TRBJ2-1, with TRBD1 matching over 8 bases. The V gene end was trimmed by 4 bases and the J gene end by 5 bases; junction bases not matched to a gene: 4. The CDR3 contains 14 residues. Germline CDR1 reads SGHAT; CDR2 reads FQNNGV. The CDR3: CASSYRGINNEQFF. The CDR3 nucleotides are TGTGCCAGCAGCTACAGGGGGATAAACAATGAGCAGTTCTTC.

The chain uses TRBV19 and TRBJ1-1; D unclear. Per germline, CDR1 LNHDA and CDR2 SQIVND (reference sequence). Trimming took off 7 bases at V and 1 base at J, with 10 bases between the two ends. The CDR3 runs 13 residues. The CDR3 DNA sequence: TGTGCCAGTACGAGGGTGGGGAACACTGAAGCTTTCTTT. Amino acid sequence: CASTRVGNTEAFF. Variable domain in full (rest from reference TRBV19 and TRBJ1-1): DGGITQSPKYLFRKEGQNVTLSCEQNLNHDAMYWYRQDPGQGLRLIYYSQIVNDFQKGDIAEGYSVSREKKESFPLTVTSAQKNPTAFYLCASTRVGNTEAFFGQGTRLTVV.

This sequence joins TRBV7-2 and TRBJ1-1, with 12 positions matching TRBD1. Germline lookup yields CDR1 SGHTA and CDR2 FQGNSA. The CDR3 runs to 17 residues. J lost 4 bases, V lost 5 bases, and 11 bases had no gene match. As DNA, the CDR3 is TGTGCCAGCAGCGCCGGGACAGGGGGCTTTAGGGGCACTGAAGCTTTCTTT. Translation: CASSAGTGGFRGTEAFF.

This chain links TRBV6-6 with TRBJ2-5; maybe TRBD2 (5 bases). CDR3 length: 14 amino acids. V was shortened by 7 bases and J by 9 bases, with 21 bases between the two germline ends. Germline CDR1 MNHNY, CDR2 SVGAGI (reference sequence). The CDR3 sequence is CASTNEGYFGAQYF. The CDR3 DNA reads TGTGCCAGCACCAATGAAGGATACTTCGGGGCCCAGTACTTC.

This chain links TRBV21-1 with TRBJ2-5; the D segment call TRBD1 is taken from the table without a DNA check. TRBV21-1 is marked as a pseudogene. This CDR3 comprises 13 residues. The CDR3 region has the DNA TGTGCCAGCAGCGCCCAGGACCAAGAGACCCAGTACTTC. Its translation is CASSAQDQETQYF.

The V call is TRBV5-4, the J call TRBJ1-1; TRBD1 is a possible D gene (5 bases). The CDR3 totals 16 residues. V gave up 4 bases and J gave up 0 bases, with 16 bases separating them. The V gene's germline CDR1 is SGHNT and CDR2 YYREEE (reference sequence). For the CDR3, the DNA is TGTGCCAGCAGCCCCGGGGGGGGATTCATGAACACTGAAGCTTTCTTT. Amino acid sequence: CASSPGGGFMNTEAFF.

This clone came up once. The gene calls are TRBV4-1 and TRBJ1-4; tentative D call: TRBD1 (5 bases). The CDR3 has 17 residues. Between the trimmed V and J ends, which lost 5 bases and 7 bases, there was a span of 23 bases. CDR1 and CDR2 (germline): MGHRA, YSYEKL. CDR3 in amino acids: CASSNRHTRVWGEKLFF. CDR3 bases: TGCGCCAGCAGCAACCGGCATACCAGGGTTTGGGGTGAAAAACTGTTTTTT.